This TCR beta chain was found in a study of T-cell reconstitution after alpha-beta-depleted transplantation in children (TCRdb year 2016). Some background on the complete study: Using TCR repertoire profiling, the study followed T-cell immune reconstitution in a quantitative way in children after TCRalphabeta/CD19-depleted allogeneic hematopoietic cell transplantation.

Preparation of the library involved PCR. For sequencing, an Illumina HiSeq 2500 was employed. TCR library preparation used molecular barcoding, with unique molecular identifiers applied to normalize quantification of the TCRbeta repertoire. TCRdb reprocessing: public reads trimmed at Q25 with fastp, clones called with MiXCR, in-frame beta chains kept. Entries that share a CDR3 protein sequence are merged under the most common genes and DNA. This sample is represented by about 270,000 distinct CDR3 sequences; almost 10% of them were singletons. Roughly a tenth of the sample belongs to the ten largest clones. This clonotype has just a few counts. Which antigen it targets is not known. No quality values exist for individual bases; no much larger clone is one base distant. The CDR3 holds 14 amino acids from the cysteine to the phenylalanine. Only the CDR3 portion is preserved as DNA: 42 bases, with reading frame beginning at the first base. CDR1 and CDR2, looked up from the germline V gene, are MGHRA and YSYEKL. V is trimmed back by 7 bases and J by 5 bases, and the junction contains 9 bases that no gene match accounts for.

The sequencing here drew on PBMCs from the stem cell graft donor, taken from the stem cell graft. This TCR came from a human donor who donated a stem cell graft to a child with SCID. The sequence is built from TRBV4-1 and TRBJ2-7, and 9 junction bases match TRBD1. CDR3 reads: CASNQWTGVNEQYF. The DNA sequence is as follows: TGCGCCAGCAACCAGTGGACAGGGGTCAACGAGCAGTACTTC.